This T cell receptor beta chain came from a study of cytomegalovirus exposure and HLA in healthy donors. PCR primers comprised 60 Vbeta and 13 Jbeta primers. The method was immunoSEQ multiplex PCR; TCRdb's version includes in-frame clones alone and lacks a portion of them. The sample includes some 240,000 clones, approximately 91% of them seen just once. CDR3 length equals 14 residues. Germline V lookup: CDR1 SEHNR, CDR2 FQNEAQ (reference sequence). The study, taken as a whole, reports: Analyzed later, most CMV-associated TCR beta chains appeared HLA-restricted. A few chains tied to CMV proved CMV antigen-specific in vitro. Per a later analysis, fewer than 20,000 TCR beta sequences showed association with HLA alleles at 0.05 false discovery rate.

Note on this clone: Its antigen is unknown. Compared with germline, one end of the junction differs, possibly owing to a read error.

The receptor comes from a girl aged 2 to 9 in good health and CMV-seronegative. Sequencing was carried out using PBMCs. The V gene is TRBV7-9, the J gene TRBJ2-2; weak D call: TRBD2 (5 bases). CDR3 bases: TGTTCCAGCAGCCCGTTGGGGAGCACCGGGGAGCTGTTTTTT. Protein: CSSSPLGSTGELFF.